The 3 T cell receptor beta chains below were found in one sample sequenced in a study of blood T cell repertoires in COVID-19. The method was immunoSEQ multiplex PCR; TCRdb's version includes in-frame clones alone and lacks a portion of them. Seen here are roughly 300,000 clones, over 75% observed once, and the top ten hold approximately 5.3%. Sequencing input: PBMCs or T cells enriched from blood (not recorded which). These receptors all come from a woman aged 25 to 39 who had recovered from COVID-19.

Worth noting for this clone: Additional DNA sequences in this sample encode the identical CDR3. The chain combines TRBV5-1 with TRBJ2-1; maybe TRBD1 (5 bases). The ends were cut back, 0 bases at V and 1 base at J, with 8 bases in the middle. This CDR3 comprises 15 residues. Germline assignment: CDR1 SGHRS and CDR2 YFSETQ. The CDR3 is CASSLGQGSYNEQFF. The CDR3 DNA reads as TGCGCCAGCAGCTTGGGGCAGGGATCCTACAATGAGCAGTTCTTC.

The chain recombines TRBV5-1 with TRBJ1-3, with 9 bases that match TRBD1. Per germline, CDR1 SGHRS and CDR2 YFSETQ. The V gene end was trimmed by 5 bases and the J gene end by 1 base; junction bases not matched to a gene: 10. This CDR3 is 17 amino acids long. The CDR3 DNA reads TGCGCCAGCAGTCCAGCCGGGACAGGGCGGTCTGGAAACACCATATATTTT. It codes for CASSPAGTGRSGNTIYF. The variable domain in full, completed from reference TRBV5-1 and TRBJ1-3, reads KAGVTQTPRYLIKTRGQQVTLSCSPISGHRSVSWYQQTPGQGLQFLFEYFSETQRNKGNFPGRFSGRQFSNSRSEMNVSTLELGDSALYLCASSPAGTGRSGNTIYFGEGSWLTVV.

The chain joins TRBV6-5 to TRBJ2-6; D possibly corresponds to TRBD2 (6 bases). CDR1 MNHEY and CDR2 SVGAGI come from the germline V gene. The CDR3 loop spans 16 amino acids. V dropped 4 bases and J dropped 1 base, with 11 bases sitting between them. For the CDR3, the DNA is TGTGCCAGCAGTTCCCACAGCGGGTCTGGGGCCAACGTCCTGACTTTC. This encodes CASSSHSGSGANVLTF.